This TCR beta chain is from a study of shared clonotypes between healthy human individuals. The V end was cut by 5 bases, the J end by 1 base, with 14 bases between. The CDR3 has 15 residues. Germline CDR1 and CDR2: LNHDA and SQIVND (reference sequence). General observations from the study: Naive subsets tended to show greater estimated richness than memory subsets. Only blood samples were collected, and tissue repertoires likely differ. Genetic and exposure-history diversity was limited by the small donor number.

Measured with immunoSEQ multiplex PCR; TCRdb has only the in-frame clones, and not every one. The sample contains some 1.5 million clones, nearly 99% of which appear only once. As regards this clone: The antigen remains unidentified.

Sequenced sample: naive CD4+ T cells sorted from blood. Noted subset: CD45RA+ positively selected. This sequence originates from a man younger than 40 in good health. This chain uses TRBV19 with TRBJ2-5; a possible D gene is TRBD2 (6 bases). The CDR3 here is CASSVGSGPQETQYF. CDR3 coding DNA: TGTGCCAGTAGTGTTGGAAGCGGGCCCCAAGAGACCCAGTACTTC. The full variable domain, completed using reference TRBV19 and TRBJ2-5, is DGGITQSPKYLFRKEGQNVTLSCEQNLNHDAMYWYRQDPGQGLRLIYYSQIVNDFQKGDIAEGYSVSREKKESFPLTVTSAQKNPTAFYLCASSVGSGPQETQYFGPGTRLLVL.